This T cell receptor (beta chain) was identified during a study of CD8+CD57+ T cells in acquired aplastic anemia. Study-level background: When averaged, DNA from sorted CD4+ and CD8+ cells came to around 3.4 ug.

CD8+CD57+ cell expansion had been shown by flow cytometry in patients chosen for sequencing. Severe acquired aplastic anemia was present in every patient. This clonotype was observed many times. Its antigen remains unidentified. The CDR3 has 12 residues. Between the trimmed V and J ends, which lost 4 bases and 6 bases, there was a span of 9 bases. Germline CDR1 is SEHNR and CDR2 is FQNEAQ (reference sequence). General study findings and limits: It was found that roughly 31 CD8+ CDR3 sequences were shared between patients and controls.

Researchers used genomic DNA as the template to profile TCR beta VDJ and CDR3. One entry per CDR3 protein results from TCRdb running MiXCR on the reads. The sample carries 300,000 or so distinct CDR3 sequences, about 50% recorded once. The chain joins TRBV7-9 to TRBJ1-1; the D gene is possibly TRBD1 (6 bases). Sequencing was performed on sorted CD4+, CD8+, or CD8+CD57+ T cells (not recorded which) from PBMCs. The clonotype originates from a human donor with aplastic anemia. The CDR3 nucleotides are TGTGCCAGCAGCTCCGGACAGTCTGAAGCTTTCTTT. Translating gives CASSSGQSEAFF.